These 27 T cell receptor beta chains originate from one sample sequenced in a study of cytomegalovirus exposure and HLA in healthy donors. Primers for the PCR totalled 60 Vbeta and 13 Jbeta. Here immunoSEQ multiplex PCR was the method, and the copy in TCRdb shows in-frame clones only, minus some. The table has 85,000 to 95,000 clones, about three quarters seen once. Input material: PBMCs. These receptor sequences come from a man aged 25 to 45 in good health and CMV-seropositive.

This clone has a single count. The rearrangement links TRBV27 to TRBJ1-6, with D unresolved. V lost 0 bases and J 10 bases, leaving 13 bases between the germline ends. CDR1 is MNHEY and CDR2 is SMNVEV in the germline V gene (reference sequence). This CDR3 is built from 15 residues. The CDR3 DNA reads as TGTGCCAGCAGTTTATCGAACTATGCAGACTCACCCCTCCACTTT. The encoded protein is CASSLSNYADSPLHF.

This clone was observed a handful of times. The chain uses TRBV5-6 and TRBJ1-1, with D maybe TRBD1 (6 bases). The CDR3 spans 14 residues. Germline CDR1 SGHDT, CDR2 YYEEEE. The V end lost 4 bases, the J end lost 0 bases, and 10 bases lay between the germline ends. This chain's CDR3 is CASSMPGVNTEAFF. Here the CDR3 DNA reads TGTGCCAGCAGCATGCCAGGGGTGAACACTGAAGCTTTCTTT.

The chain joins TRBV2 to TRBJ2-5, with 11 bases matching TRBD2. The ends lost 7 bases at V and 4 bases at J; junction bases unmatched: 8. This CDR3 comprises 15 residues. Looked up from germline, CDR1 is SNHLY and CDR2 is FYNNEI. CDR3: CASKRVAGGPETQYF. The CDR3 DNA reads as TGTGCCAGCAAAAGAGTAGCGGGAGGGCCAGAGACCCAGTACTTC.

This chain connects TRBV4-3 to TRBJ1-2, with D perhaps matching TRBD1 (6 bases). V was pared by 1 base and J by 4 bases, with 16 bases between. Germline assignment: CDR1 LGHNA and CDR2 YSLEER. The CDR3 totals 16 residues. The CDR3 nucleotides are TGCGCCAGCAGCCAAGCGGCACAGGGAGCGGTCTATGGCTACACCTTC. Translated: CASSQAAQGAVYGYTF.

This chain joins TRBV4-2 and TRBJ2-2, with D tentatively TRBD1 (7 bases). The CDR3 length is 14 residues. Trimming shortened V by 0 bases and J by 7 bases, and 9 bases separated the two germline ends. Germline V CDR1 and CDR2: LGHNA, YNFKEQ. DNA of the CDR3: TGTGCCAGCAGCCAAGATCAGGGGGGCGGGGAGCTGTTTTTT. Translation: CASSQDQGGGELFF.

The chain carries TRBV9 and TRBJ2-3, with a tentative D call TRBD2 (5 bases). This CDR3 has 14 amino acids. V was shortened by 4 bases and J by 1 base, with 10 bases between the two germline ends. The germline CDR1 and CDR2 sequences are SGDLS and YYNGEE. CDR3 in amino acids: CASSRAVGTDTQYF. CDR3 DNA sequence: TGTGCCAGCAGCAGAGCGGTGGGCACAGATACGCAGTATTTT.

A few counts support this clone. Other DNA sequences in the same sample also yield this CDR3. V gene TRBV9 combines with J gene TRBJ2-3, with 9 positions matching TRBD2. Germline V gene sequence: CDR1 SGDLS, CDR2 YYNGEE. With 0 bases clipped from V and 4 bases from J, the junction kept 0 bases outside the gene matches. CDR3 size: 14 residues. In nucleotides, the CDR3 is TGTGCCAGCAGCGTAGGACTAGCGGCAGATACGCAGTATTTT. It encodes CASSVGLAADTQYF.

This chain uses TRBV27 with TRBJ2-7; D perhaps matches TRBD1 (6 bases). Germline lookup yields CDR1 MNHEY and CDR2 SMNVEV (reference sequence). CDR3 size: 17 residues. With 5 bases removed from V and 8 bases from J, the gap between germline ends came to 28 bases. CDR3 loop: CASSPKTPGHTFFKQYV. The DNA of the CDR3 is TGTGCCAGCAGTCCAAAAACCCCGGGACATACATTTTTTAAGCAGTACGTC.

This chain uses TRBV7-2 with TRBJ2-3, with TRBD2 matching 8 bases. CDR1 SGHTA and CDR2 FQGNSA come from the germline V gene. Trimming cost V 5 bases and J 4 bases; bases outside gene matches: 8. This CDR3 is 15 amino acids long. The CDR3 sequence is CASSPPGGPPDTQYF. CDR3 DNA sequence: TGTGCCAGCAGCCCCCCGGGAGGGCCTCCAGATACGCAGTATTTT.

The chain is built from TRBV7-6 and TRBJ1-5, with TRBD1 as a possible D gene (6 bases). Germline V gene data show CDR1 as SGHVS and CDR2 as FNYEAQ. The CDR3 is made up of 16 amino acids. Trimming removed 6 bases at V and 8 bases at J, with 23 bases between. DNA of the CDR3: TGTGCCAGCAGATTCACAGGGAACGGGATAGTTGAGCCCCAGCATTTT. Translated, it gives CASRFTGNGIVEPQHF.

This sequence joins TRBV5-1 and TRBJ1-3; TRBD1 matches 8 bases. Germline CDR1 reads SGHRS; CDR2 reads YFSETQ. The CDR3 is made up of 14 amino acids. J was trimmed by 4 bases and V by 4 bases; bases with no gene match: 4. In DNA, the CDR3 is TGCGCCAGCAGCGTCCGGGACAGGGGAAACACCATATATTTT. It specifies CASSVRDRGNTIYF.

The rearrangement links TRBV7-9 to TRBJ2-5; TRBD1 aligns across 10 bases. There are 16 residues in the CDR3. V lost 1 base to trimming and J lost 5 bases; unmatched junction nucleotides: 7. Per the germline V gene, CDR1 is SEHNR and CDR2 is FQNEAQ (reference sequence). This CDR3 reads CASSLEPGQGPETQYF. CDR3 sequence (DNA): TGTGCCAGCAGCTTAGAACCGGGACAGGGGCCTGAGACCCAGTACTTC.

The chain employs TRBV29-1 and TRBJ2-3; 7 bases align to TRBD2. After removal of 4 bases from V and 0 bases from J, the junction contained 7 bases not matched to a gene. From germline, CDR1 is SQVTM and CDR2 ANQGSEA. This CDR3 contains 15 residues. The CDR3 DNA follows: TGCAGCGTTGGTCGGGGGGTTTCTAGCACAGATACGCAGTATTTT. This sequence encodes CSVGRGVSSTDTQYF.

This clone was found a few times. The rearrangement joins TRBV15 to TRBJ2-7; no definite D call. Per the germline V gene, CDR1 is LNHNV and CDR2 is YYDKDF (reference sequence). V dropped 1 base and J dropped 2 bases, with 6 bases sitting between them. This CDR3 spans 13 amino acids. DNA for the CDR3: TGTGCCACCAGCAGAGTCCAGGCCTACGAGCAGTACTTC. This encodes CATSRVQAYEQYF.

The chain links TRBV27 to TRBJ2-2; TRBD1 might be the D (5 bases). The CDR3 spans 12 residues. The ends were cut back, 5 bases at V and 8 bases at J, with 9 bases in the middle. In germline, CDR1 is MNHEY, CDR2 SMNVEV (reference sequence). CDR3 in DNA: TGTGCCAGCAGTCGGACAACAGGGGAGCTGTTTTTT. This sequence encodes CASSRTTGELFF.

V is TRBV2 and J is TRBJ2-3; 10 bases match TRBD1. The CDR3 has 16 amino acids. In germline, CDR1 is SNHLY, CDR2 FYNNEI. V shed 5 bases, J shed 3 bases, and the junction held 8 bases outside the gene matches. The CDR3 reads CASSRDRGLITDTQYF. The DNA of the CDR3 is TGTGCCAGCAGTCGGGACAGGGGACTCATTACAGATACGCAGTATTTT.

The V call is TRBV6-4, the J call TRBJ2-1, with 10 bases identical to TRBD2. Per germline, CDR1 MRHNA and CDR2 SNTAGT. CDR3 length: 15 amino acids. V was pared by 2 bases and J by 2 bases, with 0 bases of the junction left unmatched. The CDR3 is CASSDSGGAYNEQFF. DNA for the CDR3: TGTGCCAGCAGTGACAGCGGGGGGGCCTACAATGAGCAGTTCTTC.

This chain joins TRBV7-9 and TRBJ1-6; D perhaps matches TRBD1 (5 bases). Trimming took off 1 base at V and 12 bases at J, with 13 bases between the two ends. The CDR3 is made up of 14 amino acids. Per germline, CDR1 SEHNR and CDR2 FQNEAQ (reference sequence). CDR3 region: CASSLGQGGLPLHF. The CDR3 DNA sequence: TGTGCCAGCAGCTTAGGGCAGGGAGGTTTACCCCTCCACTTT.

The J gene is TRBJ1-1, the V gene TRBV6-5; 8 nucleotides agree with TRBD1. In germline, CDR1 is MNHEY, CDR2 SVGAGI. The CDR3 runs to 15 residues. The J segment lost 5 bases and the V segment lost 0 bases, leaving 5 bases of the junction unmatched. The CDR3 loop reads CASSYSPGGATEAFF. The CDR3 bases are TGTGCCAGCAGTTACTCTCCAGGGGGCGCAACTGAAGCTTTCTTT.

The rearrangement uses TRBV7-2 and TRBJ2-5; no reliable D call. V was cut by 2 bases and J by 7 bases, with 8 bases left in between. The CDR3 spans 12 residues. The germline CDR1 and CDR2 sequences are SGHTA and FQGNSA. CDR3 in amino acids: CASSLPPGTQYF. In DNA form, the CDR3 reads TGTGCCAGCAGCTTACCTCCCGGGACCCAGTACTTC.

This clone was found a few times. V gene TRBV2 combines with J gene TRBJ1-1, with D hard to call. Trimming removed 5 bases from V and 11 bases from J, with 12 bases in between. Per the germline V gene, CDR1 is SNHLY and CDR2 is FYNNEI. The CDR3 is 11 residues long. CDR3 sequence (DNA): TGTGCCAGCAGTTCGGACTTCCTGGCTTTCTTT. Its translation is CASSSDFLAFF.

This clone was seen a few times. This chain connects TRBV6-6 to TRBJ2-7, with no clear D. This CDR3 is built from 11 residues. Germline V gene sequence: CDR1 MNHNY, CDR2 SVGAGI (reference sequence). Trimming left V 2 bases short and J 6 bases short, with 5 bases between. CDR3 loop: CASSYGREQYF. The CDR3 nucleotides are TGTGCCAGCAGTTACGGGCGCGAGCAGTACTTC.

The chain recombines TRBV11-2 with TRBJ2-1; weak D call: TRBD2 (5 bases). This CDR3 region has 13 residues. The V and J ends lost 2 bases and 13 bases respectively, with 15 bases between them. Germline CDR1 reads SGHAT; CDR2 reads FQNNGV. The CDR3 coding sequence is TGTGCCAGCAGCTTAATAGTTACCGGGATCCAGTTCTTC. Its translation: CASSLIVTGIQFF.

The CDR3 coding sequence is TGTGCCAGCAGCTCCAGGGAGGCCCAAGAGACCCAGTACTTC. Residues: CASSSREAQETQYF. The V gene is TRBV7-9, the J gene TRBJ2-5, with a possible D match to TRBD2 (6 bases). The CDR3 has 14 amino acids. Germline V lookup: CDR1 SEHNR, CDR2 FQNEAQ (reference sequence). Trimming shortened V by 4 bases and J by 1 base, and 10 bases separated the two germline ends.

V is TRBV28 and J is TRBJ1-5, with D possibly TRBD1 on 6 matching bases. CDR3 size: 17 residues. Trimming shortened V by 5 bases and J by 2 bases, and 19 bases separated the two germline ends. Looked up from germline, CDR1 is MDHEN and CDR2 is SYDVKM. DNA for the CDR3: TGTGCCAGCAGTGACCGACCACAGGGTTTGGGCAATCAGCCCCAGCATTTT. It is translated as CASSDRPQGLGNQPQHF. The whole variable domain, filled in from reference TRBV28 and TRBJ1-5, reads DVKVTQSSRYLVKRTGEKVFLECVQDMDHENMFWYRQDPGLGLRLIYFSYDVKMKEKGDIPEGYSVSREKKERFSLILESASTNQTSMYLCASSDRPQGLGNQPQHFGDGTRLSIL.

This sequence joins TRBV7-9 and TRBJ1-3; D is possibly TRBD1 (5 bases). The CDR3 covers 19 residues. Germline loops: CDR1 SEHNR, CDR2 FQNEAQ (reference sequence). Trimming left V 6 bases short and J 0 bases short, with 24 bases between. CDR3 in DNA: TGTGCCAGCAGTATTGCGGACACACTCTGGATGATCTCTGGAAACACCATATATTTT. Encoded protein: CASSIADTLWMISGNTIYF.

In this sample, this clone turned up once. The V gene is TRBV29-1, the J gene TRBJ1-2; TRBD1 is a possible D gene (6 bases). This CDR3 comprises 11 residues. V lost 7 bases and J lost 3, with 9 bases in between. In germline, CDR1 is SQVTM, CDR2 ANQGSEA. The CDR3 DNA is TGCAGCGAACGGACAGACTATGGCTACACCTTC. As protein: CSERTDYGYTF.